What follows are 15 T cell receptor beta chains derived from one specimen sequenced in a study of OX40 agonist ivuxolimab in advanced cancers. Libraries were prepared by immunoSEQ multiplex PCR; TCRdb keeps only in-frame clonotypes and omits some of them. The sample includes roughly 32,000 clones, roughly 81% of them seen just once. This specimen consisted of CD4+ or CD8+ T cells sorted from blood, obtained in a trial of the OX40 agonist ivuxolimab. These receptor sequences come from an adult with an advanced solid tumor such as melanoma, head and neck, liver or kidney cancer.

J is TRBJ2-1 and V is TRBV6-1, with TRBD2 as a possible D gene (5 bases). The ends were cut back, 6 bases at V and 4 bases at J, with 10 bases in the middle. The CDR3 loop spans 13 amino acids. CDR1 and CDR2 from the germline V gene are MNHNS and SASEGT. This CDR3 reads CASSSDFYNEQFF. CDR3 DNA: TGTGCCAGCAGCTCGGACTTTTACAATGAGCAGTTCTTC.

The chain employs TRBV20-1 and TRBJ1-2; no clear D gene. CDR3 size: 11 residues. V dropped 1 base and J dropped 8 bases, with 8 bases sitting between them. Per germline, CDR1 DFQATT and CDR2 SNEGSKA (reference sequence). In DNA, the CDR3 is TGCAGTGCTAGAGGAAGCTGGGGCTACACCTTC. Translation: CSARGSWGYTF.

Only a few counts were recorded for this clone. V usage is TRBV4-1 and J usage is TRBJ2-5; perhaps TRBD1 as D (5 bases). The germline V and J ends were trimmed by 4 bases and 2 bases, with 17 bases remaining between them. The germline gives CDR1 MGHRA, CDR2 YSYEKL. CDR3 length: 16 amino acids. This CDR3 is CASSLRPLRGQETQYF. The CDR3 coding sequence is TGCGCCAGCAGCCTCCGTCCCCTAAGGGGACAAGAGACCCAGTACTTC.

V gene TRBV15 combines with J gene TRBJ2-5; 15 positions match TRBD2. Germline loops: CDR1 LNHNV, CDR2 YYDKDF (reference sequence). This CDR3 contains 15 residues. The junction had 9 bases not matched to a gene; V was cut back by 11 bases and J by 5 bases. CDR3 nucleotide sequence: TGTGCCGCCTGGACTAGCGGGGGGGCGTCGGAGACCCAGTACTTC. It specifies CAAWTSGGASETQYF.

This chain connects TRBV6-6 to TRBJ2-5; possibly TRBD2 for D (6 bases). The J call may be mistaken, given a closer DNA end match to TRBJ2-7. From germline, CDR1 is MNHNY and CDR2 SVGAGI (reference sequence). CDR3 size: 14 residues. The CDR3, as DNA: TGTGCCAGCAGTTACAATGGGGGGTTCTACGAGCAGTACTTC. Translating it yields CASSYNGGFYEQYF.

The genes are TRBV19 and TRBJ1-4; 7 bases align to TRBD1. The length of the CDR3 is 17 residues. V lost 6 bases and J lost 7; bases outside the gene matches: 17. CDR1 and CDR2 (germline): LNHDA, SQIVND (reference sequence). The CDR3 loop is CASRVTGQASSFEKLFF. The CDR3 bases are TGTGCCAGTAGAGTTACCGGACAGGCTAGTTCTTTTGAAAAACTGTTTTTT.

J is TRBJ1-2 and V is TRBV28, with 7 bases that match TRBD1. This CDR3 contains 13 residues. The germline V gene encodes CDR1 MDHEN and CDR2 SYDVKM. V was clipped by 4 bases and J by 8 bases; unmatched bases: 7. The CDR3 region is CASSSTGSPGYTF. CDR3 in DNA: TGTGCCAGCAGTTCGACAGGGAGCCCCGGCTACACCTTC.

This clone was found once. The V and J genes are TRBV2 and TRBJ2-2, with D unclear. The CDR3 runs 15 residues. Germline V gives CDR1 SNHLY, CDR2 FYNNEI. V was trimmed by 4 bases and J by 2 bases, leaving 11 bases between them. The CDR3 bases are TGTGCCAGCAGTGTGTCACGGGCCAACACCGGGGAGCTGTTTTTT. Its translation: CASSVSRANTGELFF.

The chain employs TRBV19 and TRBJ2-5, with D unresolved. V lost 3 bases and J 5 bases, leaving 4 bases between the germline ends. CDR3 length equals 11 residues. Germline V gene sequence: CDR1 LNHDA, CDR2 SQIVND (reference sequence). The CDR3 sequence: CASSIFETQYF. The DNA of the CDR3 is TGTGCCAGTAGTATTTTCGAGACCCAGTACTTC.

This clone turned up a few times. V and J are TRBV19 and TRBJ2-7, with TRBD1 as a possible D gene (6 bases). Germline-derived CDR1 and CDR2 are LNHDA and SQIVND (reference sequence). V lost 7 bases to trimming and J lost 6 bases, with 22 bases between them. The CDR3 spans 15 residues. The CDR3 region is CASTPRRAGAGEQYF. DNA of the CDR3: TGTGCCAGTACCCCGCGGAGAGCAGGGGCCGGCGAGCAGTACTTC.

The CDR3 spells CASSLGTGIANTIYF. For the CDR3, the DNA is TGTGCCAGCAGCTTAGGAACGGGGATAGCGAACACCATATATTTT. V usage is TRBV7-9 and J usage is TRBJ1-3; D gene ambiguous. CDR3 length: 15 residues. With 1 base removed from V and 7 bases from J, the gap between germline ends came to 14 bases. CDR1 and CDR2 (germline): SEHNR, FQNEAQ (reference sequence). The whole variable domain, filled in from reference TRBV7-9 and TRBJ1-3, reads DTGVSQNPRHKITKRGQNVTFRCDPISEHNRLYWYRQTLGQGPEFLTYFQNEAQLEKSRLLSDRFSAERPKGSFSTLEIQRTEQGDSAMYLCASSLGTGIANTIYFGEGSWLTVV.

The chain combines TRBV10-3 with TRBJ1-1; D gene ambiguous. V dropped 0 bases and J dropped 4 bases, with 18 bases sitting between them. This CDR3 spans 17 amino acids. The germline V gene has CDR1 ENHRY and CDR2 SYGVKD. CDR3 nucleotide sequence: TGTGCCATCAGTGAGTCGAGCAGAAGGGCGTCGAGCACTGAAGCTTTCTTT. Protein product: CAISESSRRASSTEAFF.

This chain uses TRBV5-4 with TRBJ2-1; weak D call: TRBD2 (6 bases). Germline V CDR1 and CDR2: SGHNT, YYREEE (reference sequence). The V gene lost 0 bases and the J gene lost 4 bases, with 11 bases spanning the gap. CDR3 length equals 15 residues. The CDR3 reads CASSLAGEAYNEQFF. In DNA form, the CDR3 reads TGTGCCAGCAGCTTGGCGGGAGAGGCGTACAATGAGCAGTTCTTC.

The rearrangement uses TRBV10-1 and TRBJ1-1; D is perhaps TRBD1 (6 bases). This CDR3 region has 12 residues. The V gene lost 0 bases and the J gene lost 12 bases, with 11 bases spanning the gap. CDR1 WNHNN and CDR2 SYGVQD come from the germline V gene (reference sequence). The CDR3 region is CASSESGGQPFF. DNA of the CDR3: TGCGCCAGCAGTGAGTCCGGGGGGCAACCTTTCTTT.

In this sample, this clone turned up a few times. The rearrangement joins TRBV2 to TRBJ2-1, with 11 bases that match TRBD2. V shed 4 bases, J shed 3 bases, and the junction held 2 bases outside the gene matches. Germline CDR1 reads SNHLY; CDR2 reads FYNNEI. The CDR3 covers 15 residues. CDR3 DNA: TGTGCCAGCAGTGTTAGCGGGGGGGACTACAATGAGCAGTTCTTC. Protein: CASSVSGGDYNEQFF.